The 25 T cell receptor beta chains below were found in one sample sequenced in a study of cytomegalovirus exposure and HLA in healthy donors. The table came from immunoSEQ multiplex PCR; TCRdb's copy has only in-frame clones and leaves some out. The sample includes 70,000 to 80,000 clones, 94% seen only once; the top ten take over 2%. The sample was PBMCs. These receptor sequences come from a woman younger than 35 in good health and CMV-seronegative.

The rearrangement joins TRBV27 to TRBJ1-5, with TRBD1 matching over 10 bases. Germline values: CDR1 MNHEY, CDR2 SMNVEV (reference sequence). There are 14 residues in the CDR3. The V segment lost 4 bases and the J segment 4 bases; nucleotides outside the gene matches: 1. CDR3 sequence (DNA): TGTGCCAGCAGTTGGACAGGGGGGAATCAGCCCCAGCATTTT. It translates to CASSWTGGNQPQHF.

V usage is TRBV30 and J usage is TRBJ1-3; D may be TRBD1 (6 bases). V shed 7 bases and J shed 0 bases, with 10 bases lying between them. This CDR3 has 13 amino acids. Germline CDR1 and CDR2: GTSNPN and SVGIG (reference sequence). The DNA of the CDR3 is TGTGCCTTGGACAGCCTCTCTGGAAACACCATATATTTT. Translating it yields CALDSLSGNTIYF.

There are a few counts of this clone. The chain couples TRBV6-5 to TRBJ1-2; 9 bases fit TRBD1. In germline, CDR1 is MNHEY, CDR2 SVGAGI. The ends lost 5 bases at V and 5 bases at J; junction bases unmatched: 6. The CDR3 is 14 amino acids. The DNA for the CDR3 is TGTGCCAGCAGTGGGTCGGGACAGGGTTATGGCTACACCTTC. Translated: CASSGSGQGYGYTF.

The chain uses TRBV6-5 and TRBJ1-1; no clear D gene. The V gene lost 7 bases and the J gene lost 4 bases, with 16 bases spanning the gap. The CDR3 has 14 amino acids. Looked up from germline, CDR1 is MNHEY and CDR2 is SVGAGI. Here the CDR3 reads CASTPSGDSTEAFF. For the CDR3, the DNA is TGTGCCAGCACCCCGAGCGGGGATTCCACTGAAGCTTTCTTT.

The chain employs TRBV7-9 and TRBJ1-1; no clear D gene. Between the trimmed V and J ends, which lost 1 base and 0 bases, there was a span of 9 bases. This CDR3 comprises 15 residues. Germline V gene data show CDR1 as SEHNR and CDR2 as FQNEAQ (reference sequence). The CDR3 region has the DNA TGTGCCAGCAGCTTAGAAGTAGCAGTGAACACTGAAGCTTTCTTT. Translated: CASSLEVAVNTEAFF.

The chain is built from TRBV28 and TRBJ2-3; TRBD1 matches at 10 bases. Germline values: CDR1 MDHEN, CDR2 SYDVKM. CDR3 length: 15 amino acids. V shed 3 bases and J 2 bases; nucleotides not matched to a gene: 2. CDR3 amino acids: CASSLGTGDTDTQYF. CDR3 DNA: TGTGCCAGCAGTTTGGGGACAGGGGACACAGATACGCAGTATTTT.

The chain combines TRBV14 with TRBJ2-5; D uncertain. The length of the CDR3 is 12 residues. Germline V gene lookup returns CDR1 SGHDN and CDR2 FVKESK. Trimming stripped 2 bases from V and 5 bases from J, with 6 bases between. The CDR3 protein is CASSQSEETQYF. DNA for the CDR3: TGTGCCAGCAGCCAATCCGAGGAGACCCAGTACTTC.

The rearrangement uses TRBV4-1 and TRBJ2-7; the match to TRBD2 covers 11 bases. Germline CDR1 MGHRA, CDR2 YSYEKL. The V segment lost 0 bases and the J segment 3 bases; nucleotides outside the gene matches: 10. This CDR3 is 18 amino acids long. In DNA, the CDR3 is TGCGCCAGCAGCCAAGAAAGCCTAGCGGGGGGAAGTAACTACGAGCAGTACTTC. It yields the protein CASSQESLAGGSNYEQYF.

This chain joins TRBV13 and TRBJ1-6; the match to TRBD1 covers 10 bases. Germline loops: CDR1 PRHDT, CDR2 FYEKMQ (reference sequence). The CDR3 has 16 residues. V dropped 5 bases and J dropped 6; count of bases not matched to a gene: 7. CDR3 nucleotides: TGTGCCAGCAGCACTTGGACAGGGGGAGGTAATTCACCCCTCCACTTT. This codes for CASSTWTGGGNSPLHF.

J is TRBJ2-7 and V is TRBV6-5; 8 bases are a match to TRBD1. The V gene's germline CDR1 is MNHEY and CDR2 SVGAGI. The trim removed 3 bases at V and 6 bases at J, leaving 4 bases unmatched. The CDR3 covers 13 residues. In DNA, the CDR3 is TGTGCCAGCAGTTATACAGGGGGGTCCGAGCAGTACTTC. This gives the protein CASSYTGGSEQYF.

V gene TRBV6-1 combines with J gene TRBJ1-2; TRBD1 aligns across 8 bases. Germline assignment: CDR1 MNHNS and CDR2 SASEGT. Losses at the gene ends were 5 bases for V and 3 bases for J; bases not matched to a gene: 5. The CDR3 is 14 residues long. CDR3: CASSLQGDDYGYTF. In DNA, the CDR3 is TGTGCCAGCAGTCTACAGGGGGATGACTATGGCTACACCTTC.

The J gene is TRBJ1-1, the V gene TRBV19; 10 bases fit TRBD1. J was trimmed by 3 bases and V by 3 bases; bases with no gene match: 10. Germline CDR1 reads LNHDA; CDR2 reads SQIVND (reference sequence). The CDR3 contains 17 residues. The CDR3 region has the DNA TGTGCCAGTAGTATCCCTATTGGGACAGGGGTGGACACTGAAGCTTTCTTT. This sequence encodes CASSIPIGTGVDTEAFF.

This chain links TRBV27 with TRBJ2-7; 10 nucleotides line up with TRBD1. The germline CDR1 and CDR2 sequences are MNHEY and SMNVEV (reference sequence). J gave up 6 bases and V 7 bases, and 6 bases lay outside the gene matches. The CDR3 is 13 residues long. For the CDR3, the DNA is TGTGCCAGCAATAGGACAGGGGGTTCCGAGCAGTACTTC. Translation gives CASNRTGGSEQYF.

The chain joins TRBV9 to TRBJ1-3, with TRBD1 identical over 8 bases. The CDR3 loop spans 17 amino acids. With V trimmed by 4 bases and J by 0 bases, 9 bases remained unmatched. The V gene's germline CDR1 is SGDLS and CDR2 YYNGEE. The CDR3 coding sequence is TGTGCCAGCAGCCCACAGACAGGGGAGATCTCTGGAAACACCATATATTTT. It is translated as CASSPQTGEISGNTIYF.

This chain connects TRBV10-3 to TRBJ1-4, with TRBD1 as a possible D gene (5 bases). V shed 6 bases and J shed 6 bases, with 20 bases lying between them. The germline CDR1 and CDR2 sequences are ENHRY and SYGVKD. This CDR3 contains 16 residues. The CDR3 loop reads CAISRSGGGEDEKLFF. CDR3 coding DNA: TGTGCCATCAGCCGATCTGGTGGAGGGGAAGATGAAAAACTGTTTTTT.

V gene TRBV4-1 combines with J gene TRBJ1-6, with D possibly being TRBD1 (6 bases). Trimming took off 2 bases at V and 8 bases at J, with 22 bases between the two ends. Per germline, CDR1 MGHRA and CDR2 YSYEKL. The CDR3 is 18 amino acids. The CDR3 DNA is TGCGCCAGCAGCCAATTGGGGTTATTGACAGGTTCGGATTCACCCCTCCACTTT. Protein sequence: CASSQLGLLTGSDSPLHF.

The V call is TRBV2, the J call TRBJ2-3; TRBD1 agrees at 9 bases. V shed 4 bases and J 4 bases; nucleotides not matched to a gene: 9. The V gene's germline CDR1 is SNHLY and CDR2 FYNNEI. CDR3 length: 16 amino acids. For the CDR3, the DNA is TGTGCCAGCAGTGGTACAGGGGGCGACGATTCAGATACGCAGTATTTT. As protein: CASSGTGGDDSDTQYF. Complete variable domain (other parts from reference TRBV2 and TRBJ2-3): EPEVTQTPSHQVTQMGQEVILRCVPISNHLYFYWYRQILGQKVEFLVSFYNNEISEKSEIFDDQFSVERPDGSNFTLKIRSTKLEDSAMYFCASSGTGGDDSDTQYFGPGTRLTVL.

The rearrangement uses TRBV29-1 and TRBJ2-1; TRBD2 might be the D (5 bases). Trimming took 6 bases from V and 4 from J, leaving 16 bases between them. CDR1 and CDR2 from the germline V gene are SQVTM and ANQGSEA. This CDR3 is built from 14 residues. CDR3 sequence reads: CSVTLSDLYNEQFF. The DNA for the CDR3 is TGCAGCGTCACACTTAGCGACCTTTACAATGAGCAGTTCTTC.

V usage is TRBV5-6 and J usage is TRBJ1-2, with no clear D. Trimming removed 0 bases at V and 2 bases at J, with 11 bases between. CDR3 length equals 15 residues. CDR1 and CDR2 from the germline V gene are SGHDT and YYEEEE. The CDR3 spells CASSLETGWNYGYTF. DNA for the CDR3: TGTGCCAGCAGCTTGGAGACGGGGTGGAACTATGGCTACACCTTC.

This chain links TRBV30 with TRBJ2-3, with a weak D call TRBD2 (6 bases). Germline V gene data show CDR1 as GTSNPN and CDR2 as SVGIG (reference sequence). The CDR3 length is 16 residues. The CDR3 region is CGRQKGLSIATDTQYF. CDR3 nucleotide sequence: TGTGGGAGGCAAAAGGGACTCTCCATAGCTACAGATACGCAGTATTTT.

The genes are TRBV6-1 and TRBJ2-7; possibly TRBD1 for D (5 bases). V was shortened by 8 bases and J by 3 bases, with 14 bases between the two germline ends. Germline values: CDR1 MNHNS, CDR2 SASEGT. CDR3 length: 13 amino acids. The CDR3 DNA is TGTGCCAGCTTAGGGGATACCTACTACGAGCAGTACTTC. This sequence encodes CASLGDTYYEQYF.

The genes are TRBV4-2 and TRBJ2-2; D is uncertain. Trimming removed 5 bases from V and 4 bases from J, with 14 bases in between. The CDR3 runs 15 residues. CDR1 and CDR2 from the germline V gene are LGHNA and YNFKEQ. As DNA, the CDR3 is TGTGCCAGCAGCGTCCTTGGAATAGCCACCGGGGAGCTGTTTTTT. Translation gives CASSVLGIATGELFF.

This chain uses TRBV4-2 with TRBJ2-1, with D unclear. CDR3 length: 18 residues. Germline CDR1 reads LGHNA; CDR2 reads YNFKEQ. With 0 bases removed from V and 2 bases from J, the gap between germline ends came to 17 bases. The CDR3 DNA reads TGTGCCAGCAGCCAAGATTTAAATCCCGGAGTTGCCTACAATGAGCAGTTCTTC. This sequence encodes CASSQDLNPGVAYNEQFF.

The chain is built from TRBV27 and TRBJ2-7, with D perhaps matching TRBD1 (6 bases). V lost 7 bases and J 6 bases, leaving 22 bases between the germline ends. Germline lookup yields CDR1 MNHEY and CDR2 SMNVEV (reference sequence). The CDR3 covers 15 residues. CDR3 in amino acids: CASTTQGRWGIEQYF. The CDR3 DNA follows: TGTGCCAGCACCACTCAGGGGCGTTGGGGCATCGAGCAGTACTTC.

The chain links TRBV5-6 to TRBJ1-5; tentative D call: TRBD1 (5 bases). V gave up 3 bases and J gave up 2 bases, with 12 bases separating them. CDR1 is SGHDT and CDR2 is YYEEEE in the germline V gene. The CDR3 has 15 amino acids. The CDR3 spells CASSSRVFRNQPQHF. The CDR3 nucleotides are TGTGCCAGCAGCTCCAGGGTTTTTCGCAATCAGCCCCAGCATTTT.